The T cell receptor (beta chain) described here comes from a study of shared clonotypes between healthy human individuals. Produced via immunoSEQ multiplex PCR; TCRdb's table is partial and in-frame only. The table records about 1.5 million clones, 95% to 99% of them present only once. The study's findings and limits: Non-shared clonotypes displayed generation probabilities falling below those of clonotypes present in all four donors.

A word on this clone: What it recognizes is unknown.

The V and J ends lost 5 bases and 6 bases respectively, with 11 bases between them. CDR1 and CDR2 from the germline V gene are LNHDA and SQIVND (reference sequence). The CDR3 covers 13 residues. V usage is TRBV19 and J usage is TRBJ1-5, with D possibly TRBD1 on 5 matching bases. This sequence was found in a young man in good health. The sequenced material came from naive CD4+ T cells sorted from blood. The sample's subset: CD45RA+ positively selected. CDR3 region: CASSPQGGQPQHF. The CDR3 bases are TGTGCCAGTAGTCCCCAGGGTGGTCAGCCCCAGCATTTT.